This record looks at one T cell receptor beta chain sequence and its context. Its cognate antigen has yet to be identified. Base qualities are not provided; no much larger clone lies one nucleotide away. The receptor library was made with PCR. The instrument given in TCRdb is Illumina HiSeq 2500. To normalize quantification of the TCRbeta repertoire, the TCR libraries were built with molecular barcoding that relied on unique molecular identifiers. TCRdb itself trimmed the public reads at Q25 with fastp, ran MiXCR and retained productive beta chains. Rows matching on CDR3 protein sequence are summarized as one entry with the most common DNA and genes. This sample gives approximately 1,000,000 distinct CDR3 sequences in total; under 30% of them show up just once. The ten largest clones represent roughly 30% of the sample. The data were taken from a study of T-cell reconstitution after alpha-beta-depleted transplantation in children (dated by TCRdb to the mid-2010s). About the full investigation: Using TCR repertoire profiling, the study quantitatively followed how T-cell immune reconstitution unfolded in children after TCRalphabeta/CD19-depleted allogeneic hematopoietic cell transplantation.

The treatment or condition label here, explained by the study, means: allogeneic hematopoietic cell transplantation with graft depleted of TCRalphabeta T cells and CD19 B cells. Transplant recipients were children who received TCRalphabeta/CD19-depleted allogeneic hematopoietic cell grafts. The investigation overall reported the following: The apparently early recovery of alphabetaT-cell counts about two months after transplant reportedly depended on only several hundred rapidly expanded clones that came from non-depleted graft cells. The frequencies of hyperexpanded clones fell over the following months, and after one year, T-cell counts and TCRbeta diversity were mostly attributed to newly produced T cells. The high TCRbeta diversity at day 60 in some patients was ascribed to recipient T cells and intrathymic progenitors that had survived conditioning.

The sample consisted of PBMCs, mostly from graft donor cells, taken 360 days after TCRalphabeta/CD19-depleted stem cell transplant. The TCR sequence derives from a boy younger than two who had a stem cell transplant for SCID, so the T cells may come from the graft donor.

DNA sequence: TGCAGCGTTGAAATAGCGCGAACCTACAATGAGCAGTTCTTC. Translated, this is CSVEIARTYNEQFF. Recombination joined TRBV29-1 with TRBJ2-1, with a weak D call of TRBD2 (5 bases match). Spanning cysteine to phenylalanine, the CDR3 consists of 14 amino acids. Only the CDR3 part of the read is kept: 42 bases, read in frame from the first base. V loses 2 bases of germline sequence and J loses 2 bases, and the interval between the two ends is 10 bases. The germline V gene sets CDR1 to SQVTM and CDR2 to ANQGSEA.